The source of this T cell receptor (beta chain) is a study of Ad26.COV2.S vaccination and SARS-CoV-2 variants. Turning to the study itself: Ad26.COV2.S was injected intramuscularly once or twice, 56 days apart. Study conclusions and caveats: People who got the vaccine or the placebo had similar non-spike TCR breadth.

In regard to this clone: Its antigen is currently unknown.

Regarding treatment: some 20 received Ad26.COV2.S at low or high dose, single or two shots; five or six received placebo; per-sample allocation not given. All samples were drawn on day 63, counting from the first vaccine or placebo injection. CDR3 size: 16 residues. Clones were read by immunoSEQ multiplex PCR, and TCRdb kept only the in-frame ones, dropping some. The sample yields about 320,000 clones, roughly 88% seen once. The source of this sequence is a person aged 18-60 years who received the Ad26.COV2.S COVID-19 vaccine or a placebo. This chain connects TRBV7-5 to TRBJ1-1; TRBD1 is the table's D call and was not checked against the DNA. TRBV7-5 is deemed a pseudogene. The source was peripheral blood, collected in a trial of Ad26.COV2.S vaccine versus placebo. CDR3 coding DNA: TGTGCCAGAAGCTTACAGGGGGCTCTCGTAGGCACTGAAGCTTTCTTT. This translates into CARSLQGALVGTEAFF.